This T cell receptor beta chain was recorded in a study of cytomegalovirus exposure and HLA in healthy donors (TCRdb year 2017). Study-wide context: In an earlier analysis of under 750 of the donors, approximately 300 Gb of sequence data and 117 million unique TCR beta sequences from roughly 200 million T cells were reported. In a later genetic analysis, genome-wide SNP genotypes for about 55% of the 666 donors were used, and that subset was treated as a discovery cohort. The study aimed to test whether signatures of past pathogen exposure could be identified by cataloging public T cell receptors. The number of typed donors differed by locus: about 629-640 for A, B, C, DRB1 and DQB1; 500 to 550 for DQA1; 606 for DPA1; and 450 to 480 for DPB1. Rather than using new phenotypic data, the later analysis identified candidate immune exposures from TCR beta sequences and from how often those sequences occurred across donors. Both class I and class II loci were covered by HLA typing, at four-digit resolution. The study profiled the T cell repertoires of hundreds of subjects by immunosequencing and related them to cytomegalovirus serostatus. To predict cytomegalovirus infection status, the study brought together high-throughput TCR immunosequencing, statistical association of individual TCRs with disease status, and machine learning. Along with the roughly 710-subject first cohort, a separate validation cohort of about 110 different subjects was used. In a later analysis, previously published TCR beta repertoires from some 640 donors were re-analyzed and high-resolution HLA genotyping was added so that TCR occurrence patterns could be studied. Because of strong linkage in the cohort, roughly five DR-DQ haplotypes were treated as single units for association and clustering. An early release that covered some 630 HLA-typed donors contained approximately 320 gigabases of sequencing data and approximately 85 million unique TCR sequences. Among roughly 400 genotyped donors of the cohort, an average of roughly 230,000 unique TCR beta nucleotide sequences was sequenced per donor, of which roughly 18% were non-productive. Among the 398 genotyped donors, around 79% belonged to the genetic ancestry cluster associated with self-reported Caucasian donors. Donor age, sex, ethnicity and CMV serostatus were collected together with the repertoire data. An earlier analysis of a few hundred of the donors applied high-throughput TCR beta sequencing to assess whether each TCR beta V gene segment acted as functional or pseudogenic. Every discovery cohort repertoire had been produced on one sequencing platform.

In total, 666 healthy bone marrow donors made up the cohort. At the time of sampling, every cohort member was nominally healthy, though immune exposures that went unrecorded were likely present. The donor tested CMV seronegative, placing the donor among the roughly 350 seronegative members of the cohort. Every donor gave a peripheral blood sample, and the peripheral blood mononuclear cells from that sample were used for TCR beta sequencing. The Qiagen DNeasy Blood Extraction Kit was used to extract genomic DNA from the blood cell samples. Libraries were made using the immunoSEQ multiplex PCR assay. For the multiplex PCR, a mixture combining 60 forward primers for TCR Vbeta segments and 13 reverse primers for TCR Jbeta segments was used. Amplification of the CDR3 region of rearranged TCR beta genes was performed with a multiplex PCR assay on genomic DNA. On the Illumina HiSeq System, the amplified TCR beta libraries were sequenced as 87-base-pair reads. Concerning the study's data processing: A later analysis tallied 75 million to 95 million unique TCR beta chains across the 610 or so repertoires, and approximately 12 million of those chains were shared by two or more donors. Raw reads were error-corrected and collapsed into unique sequences by a nearest-neighbor algorithm in which closely related sequences were merged to remove PCR and sequencing errors. V, D and J gene segments were assigned by aligning CDR3 sequences to IMGT reference sequences. For a sequence to be retained, a match of at least six nucleotides to both a V gene segment and a J gene segment was required. A rearrangement was called productive if the CDR3 had no stop codons and remained in frame with V and J, and every other rearrangement was called non-productive. CDR3 was defined according to IMGT convention as the region running from the second conserved V-encoded cysteine to the conserved J-encoded phenylalanine. In an earlier analysis of more than 550 of the donors, sequences lacking an unambiguous match to a single V gene segment were excluded. An earlier analysis of under 750 of the donors called V segments functional above 56.7% productive rearrangements and segregating when the between-donor standard deviation exceeded 5%. To diagnose cytomegalovirus status from the catalog of TCR beta chain sequences, a statistical classification framework was built. In a later analysis, TCR nucleotide sequences were compared against IMGT/GENE-DB human TR gene sequences so that V and J genes could be assigned. Using the TCRdist pipeline, a later analysis assigned CDR3 sequences along with most-parsimonious VDJ recombination scenarios. A later analysis defined each TCR beta chain by its CDR3 amino acid sequence plus V-gene family, and excluded reads lacking a unique V-gene family. A later analysis removed several hundred highly shared, low-generation-probability nucleotide sequences to deal with suspected cross-contamination and a sequencing artifact. In a later analysis, a clonal expansion index for each public chain was calculated from normalized within-repertoire ranks of inferred template counts. A later analysis computed generation probabilities with a VDJ recombination model fitted to out-of-frame rearrangements, and checked the results against IGoR. A later analysis scored TCR-TCR, TCR-HLA and TCR-CMV co-occurrence with hypergeometric tests, applying a repertoire-size bias correction to TCR pairs. To estimate false discovery rates, a later analysis permuted the HLA or CMV assignments 20 times. In a later analysis, co-occurring TCRs were grouped with DBSCAN, and TCRdist sequence similarity was added when clustering was performed within HLA-allele-positive subsets. For co-occurrence clustering, repertoires with fewer than 30,000 or more than 120,000 public chains were excluded, along with 5 or 6 repertoires with anomalous nucleotide sharing. TCRdb stores this immuneACCESS table with in-frame sequences only. Part of the clones is absent; in the studies checked, under half of the shortfall reflects unresolved V genes, and no reason is known for the rest. The V and J calls and clone size are taken from that table; D and trimming were inferred from the DNA. The sample table shows about 190,000 clones, and approximately 88% are seen once. In total, the top ten clones hold 1.2% of the sample.

On this clone: Its recognized antigen is unknown. Qualities for individual bases were not recorded, and no much larger clone is one base off.

The paper's findings and limits, for the study overall: In both the original and validation cohorts, the classifier was reported to diagnose cytomegalovirus status with high specificity and sensitivity. A later analysis found that TCR association rates varied across HLA loci, with DRB1 alleles showing the most associated TCRs and HLA-C alleles the fewest. Correlated functional status among segregating V segments might reflect linkage disequilibrium, but an unknown experimental factor could not be ruled out. A later analysis found that HLA-associated TCR beta chains were more clonally expanded and had lower generation probabilities than equally common non-associated chains. It was suggested by the authors that the approach could potentially be generalized to other disease states and immunological phenotypes. In a later analysis, most CMV-associated TCR beta chains were found to appear HLA-restricted, with HLA associations seemingly driven largely by CMV exposure. A total of fewer than 200 TCR beta chains were listed by the study as associated with cytomegalovirus. A later genetic analysis reported fewer N-insertions in productive TCRs among donors in an Asian-associated ancestry cluster than the approximately 700-donor mean. Most TCR sequences were seen in very few donors, while some public TCRs were found in many individuals. The sequencing pipeline was judged likely to have produced a cluster of highly shared sequence variants as a technical artifact. Because HLA typing was unavailable for some donors at each locus, only the typed subset was used in association tests. In this cohort, only TCR beta chains were sequenced, and detectable features were limited by the absence of alpha or paired-chain data. A later genetic analysis associated a missense DCLRE1C variant with V-gene and J-gene trimming of TCR beta chains, and an independent cohort replicated the association. A later analysis associated 15,000 to 20,000 TCR beta sequences with specific HLA alleles at a false discovery rate of 0.05. For the cohort, immune exposure information was limited to CMV serostatus. When HLA alleles, especially DR and DQ, strongly co-occurred, TCR associations were difficult to assign to individual alleles. A further reported finding was that TCR beta sequences accurately predicted the HLA-A and HLA-B alleles for most subjects in the first cohort. Broadly in line with IMGT annotations, most TCR beta V segments showed up in productive rearrangements about 87% or about 30% of the time in an earlier analysis of under 700 of the donors. Because counts were too low, about 15 rarely observed V segments, including chromosome 9 orphons, were left out of the earlier analysis of over 550 of the donors. Several of the top co-occurrence clusters appeared to be linked to parvovirus B19, influenza, CMV and Epstein-Barr virus, according to a later analysis. In vitro tests confirmed that a few of the cytomegalovirus-associated TCR beta chains recognize cytomegalovirus antigens. Sequencing depth was assumed to be roughly uniform across donors in the presence/absence analyses, though that assumption may not hold.

The sequenced material came from PBMCs. This clonotype was sampled from a boy between 2 and 10 years old in good health and CMV-seronegative.

The bases are TGTGCCAGCAGCCCCGTAGGGACTTCCTCCTACAATGAGCAGTTCTTC. This codes for CASSPVGTSSYNEQFF. Rearrangement joined TRBV7-2 to TRBJ2-1; the D gene is possibly TRBD2, with 6 bases matching. CDR1 and CDR2 are read off the germline V gene as SGHTA and FQGNSA. V loses 5 bases of germline sequence and J loses 0 bases, and the interval between the two ends is 14 bases. The CDR3 goes from the cysteine to the phenylalanine over 16 residues. This entry keeps only the CDR3 DNA: 48 bases, framed from base 1.